This T cell receptor (beta chain) appears in the sequencing data of a study of identifying expanded T cells in peripheral blood. The study, taken as a whole, reports: Clone count variance between approximately two-week samples rose with total template count. Differentially abundant clones: 1 to 1.5 between replicates, 16.4 at around 2 weeks, less than 20 at four.

Method: immunoSEQ multiplex PCR; TCRdb's copy keeps in-frame clones and lacks some. The data contain 75,000 to 95,000 clones, 80% to 90% of them seen just once; the ten biggest clones take up 4.5%. Germline V lookup: CDR1 MNHEY, CDR2 SVGAGI. The length of the CDR3 is 12 residues. Trimming cost V 10 bases and J 6 bases, with 15 bases left between them. Collection occurred without any documented infections or immune events in donors. Remarks on this clone: The target antigen is unknown.

This clonotype originated in a person aged 18 to 70 in good health. The chain is built from TRBV6-5 and TRBJ1-2; D is possibly TRBD1 (6 bases). The sequencing sample was made of blood. This CDR3 is CATAKGVNGYTF. CDR3 in DNA: TGTGCCACCGCGAAGGGGGTGAATGGCTACACCTTC.